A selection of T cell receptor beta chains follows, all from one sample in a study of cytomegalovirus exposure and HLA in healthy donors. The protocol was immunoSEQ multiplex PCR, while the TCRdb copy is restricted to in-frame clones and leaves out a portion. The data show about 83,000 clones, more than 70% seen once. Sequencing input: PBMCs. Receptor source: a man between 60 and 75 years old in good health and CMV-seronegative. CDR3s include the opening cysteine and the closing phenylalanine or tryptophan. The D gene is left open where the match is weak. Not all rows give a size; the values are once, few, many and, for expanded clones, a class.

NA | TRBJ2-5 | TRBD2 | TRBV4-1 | CASSKLAWETQYF | TGCGCCAGCAGCAAACTAGCGTGGGAGACCCAGTACTTC
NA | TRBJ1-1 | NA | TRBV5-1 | CASSLDSSGEAFF | TGCGCCAGCAGCTTGGACAGCAGTGGTGAAGCTTTCTTT
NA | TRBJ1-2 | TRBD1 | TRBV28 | CASSPGTGPVLNYGYTF | TGTGCCAGCAGCCCCGGGACAGGACCAGTCCTTAACTATGGCTACACCTTC
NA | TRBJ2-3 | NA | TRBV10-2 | CASSEGAGSTDTQYF | TGCGCCAGCAGTGAGGGGGCCGGTAGCACAGATACGCAGTATTTT
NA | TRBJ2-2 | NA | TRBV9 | CASSVDAGGLNTGELFF | TGTGCCAGCAGCGTCGATGCCGGGGGGCTTAACACCGGGGAGCTGTTTTTT
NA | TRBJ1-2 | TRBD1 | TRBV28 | CASSDSDRAYGYTF | TGTGCCAGCAGTGATTCTGACAGGGCCTATGGCTACACCTTC
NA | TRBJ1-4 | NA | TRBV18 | CASSLSGNEKLFF | TGTGCCAGCTCATTGAGCGGCAATGAAAAACTGTTTTTT
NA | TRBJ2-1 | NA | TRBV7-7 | CASSLERFSEQFF | TGTGCCAGCAGCTTAGAGAGGTTTAGCGAGCAGTTCTTC
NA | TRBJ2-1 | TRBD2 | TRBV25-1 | CASSERGVFEQFF | TGTGCCAGCAGTGAACGGGGGGTTTTTGAGCAGTTCTTC
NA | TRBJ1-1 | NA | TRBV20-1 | CSASTGTEAFF | TGCAGTGCTTCTACAGGCACTGAAGCTTTCTTT
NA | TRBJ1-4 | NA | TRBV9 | CASSVAGGSTEKLFF | TGTGCCAGCAGCGTAGCTGGGGGGTCGACTGAAAAACTGTTTTTT
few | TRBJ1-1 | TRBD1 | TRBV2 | CASSDQGASKTFF | TGTGCCAGCAGTGACCAGGGGGCATCGAAAACTTTCTTT
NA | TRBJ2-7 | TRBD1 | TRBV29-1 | CSVEPTGTGTYEQYF | TGCAGCGTTGAACCGACCGGGACAGGGACCTACGAGCAGTACTTC
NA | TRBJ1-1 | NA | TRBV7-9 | CASSGGDTEAFF | TGTGCCAGCAGCGGAGGGGACACTGAAGCTTTCTTT
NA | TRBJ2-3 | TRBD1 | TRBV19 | CASSSPGQGAMDTQYF | TGTGCCAGTAGTAGCCCGGGACAGGGGGCGATGGATACGCAGTATTTT
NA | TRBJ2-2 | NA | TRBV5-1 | CASSFTAGELFF | TGCGCCAGCAGCTTCACAGCCGGGGAGCTGTTTTTT
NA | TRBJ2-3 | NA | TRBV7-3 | CASSLRERDTQYF | TGTGCCAGCAGCTTAAGAGAGAGGGATACGCAGTATTTT
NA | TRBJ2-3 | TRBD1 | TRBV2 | CASRDRVVTDTQYF | TGTGCCAGCAGGGACAGGGTCGTCACAGATACGCAGTATTTT
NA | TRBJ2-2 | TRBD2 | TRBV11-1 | CASSSGGHTGELFF | TGTGCCAGCAGCAGCGGGGGGCACACCGGGGAGCTGTTTTTT
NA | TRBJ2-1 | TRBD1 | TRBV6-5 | CASSPPGGYNNEQFF | TGTGCCAGCAGCCCCCCAGGGGGATATAACAATGAGCAGTTCTTC
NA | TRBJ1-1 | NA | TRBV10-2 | CASSDAGVGTEAFF | TGCGCCAGCAGTGACGCGGGGGTGGGAACTGAAGCTTTCTTT
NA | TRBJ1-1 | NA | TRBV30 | CAWSVRIGDTEAFF | TGTGCCTGGAGTGTAAGGATCGGGGACACTGAAGCTTTCTTT
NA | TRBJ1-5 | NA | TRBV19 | CASSQGNQPQHF | TGTGCCAGTAGCCAGGGTAATCAGCCCCAGCATTTT
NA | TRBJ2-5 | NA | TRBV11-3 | CASSDRRGTQYF | TGTGCCAGCAGCGACCGCAGGGGGACCCAGTACTTC
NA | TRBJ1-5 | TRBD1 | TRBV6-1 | CASSLGQGENQPQHF | TGTGCCAGCAGCCTAGGACAGGGGGAGAATCAGCCCCAGCATTTT
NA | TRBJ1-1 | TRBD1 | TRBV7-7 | CASSLDRGSEAFF | TGTGCCAGCAGCCTAGACAGGGGGTCTGAAGCTTTCTTT
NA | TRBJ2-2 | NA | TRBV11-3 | CASSLWPGELFF | TGTGCCAGCAGCTTATGGCCCGGGGAGCTGTTTTTT
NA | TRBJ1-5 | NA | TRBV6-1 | CASSGAGPHQPQHF | TGTGCCAGCAGTGGCGCAGGGCCCCATCAGCCCCAGCATTTT
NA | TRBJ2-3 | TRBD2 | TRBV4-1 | CASSQLRGGTDTQYF | TGCGCCAGCAGCCAACTTCGGGGGGGCACAGATACGCAGTATTTT
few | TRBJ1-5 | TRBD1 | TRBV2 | CASLQTGAGNQPQHF | TGTGCCAGCCTTCAGACAGGGGCGGGGAATCAGCCCCAGCATTTT
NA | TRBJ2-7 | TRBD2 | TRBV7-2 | CASSLTSGGYEQYF | TGTGCCAGCAGCCTCACTAGCGGGGGCTACGAGCAGTACTTC
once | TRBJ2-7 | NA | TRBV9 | CASSPTGSYEQYF | TGTGCCAGCAGCCCCACAGGGTCCTACGAGCAGTACTTC
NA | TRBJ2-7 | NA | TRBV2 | CASTLRGTSYEQYF | TGTGCCAGCACTCTAAGGGGGACCTCCTACGAGCAGTACTTC
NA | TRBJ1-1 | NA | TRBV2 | CASTVDRWRTEAFF | TGTGCCAGCACCGTTGACAGGTGGAGGACTGAAGCTTTCTTT
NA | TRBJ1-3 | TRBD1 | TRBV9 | CASSVAPRDREGSGNTIYF | TGTGCCAGCAGCGTAGCCCCCAGGGACAGGGAGGGCTCTGGAAACACCATATATTTT
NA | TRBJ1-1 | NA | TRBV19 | CASSIDIGTEAFF | TGTGCCAGTAGTATAGATATCGGCACTGAAGCTTTCTTT
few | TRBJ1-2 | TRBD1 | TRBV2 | CASSRTGGGGGYTF | TGTGCCAGCAGTAGGACAGGGGGCGGTGGTGGCTACACCTTC
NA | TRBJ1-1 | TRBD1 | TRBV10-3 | CAISAQGAGDTEAFF | TGTGCCATCAGTGCCCAGGGGGCGGGGGACACTGAAGCTTTCTTT
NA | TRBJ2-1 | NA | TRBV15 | CATRETPLTGINEQFF | TGTGCCACCAGAGAGACCCCCCTGACAGGAATCAATGAGCAGTTCTTC
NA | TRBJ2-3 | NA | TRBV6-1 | CASSEPWGGQTDTQYF | TGTGCCAGCAGTGAACCCTGGGGGGGGCAGACAGATACGCAGTATTTT
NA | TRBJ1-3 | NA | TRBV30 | CAWSPRGRTIYF | TGTGCCTGGAGCCCAAGGGGAAGGACCATATATTTT